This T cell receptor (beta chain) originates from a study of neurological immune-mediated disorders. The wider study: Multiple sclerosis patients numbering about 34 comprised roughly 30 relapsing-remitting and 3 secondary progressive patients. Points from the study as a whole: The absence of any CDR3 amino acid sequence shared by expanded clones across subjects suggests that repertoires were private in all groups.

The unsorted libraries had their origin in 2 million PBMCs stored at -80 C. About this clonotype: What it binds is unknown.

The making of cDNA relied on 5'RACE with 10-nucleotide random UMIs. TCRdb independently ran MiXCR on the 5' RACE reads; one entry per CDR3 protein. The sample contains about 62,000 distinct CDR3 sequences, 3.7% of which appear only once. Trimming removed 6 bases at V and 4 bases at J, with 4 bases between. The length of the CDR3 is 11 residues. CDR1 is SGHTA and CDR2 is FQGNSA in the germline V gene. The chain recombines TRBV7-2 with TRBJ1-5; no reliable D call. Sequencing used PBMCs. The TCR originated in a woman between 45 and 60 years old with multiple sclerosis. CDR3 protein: CASRSNQPQHF. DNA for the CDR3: TGTGCCAGCAGATCGAATCAGCCCCAGCATTTT.